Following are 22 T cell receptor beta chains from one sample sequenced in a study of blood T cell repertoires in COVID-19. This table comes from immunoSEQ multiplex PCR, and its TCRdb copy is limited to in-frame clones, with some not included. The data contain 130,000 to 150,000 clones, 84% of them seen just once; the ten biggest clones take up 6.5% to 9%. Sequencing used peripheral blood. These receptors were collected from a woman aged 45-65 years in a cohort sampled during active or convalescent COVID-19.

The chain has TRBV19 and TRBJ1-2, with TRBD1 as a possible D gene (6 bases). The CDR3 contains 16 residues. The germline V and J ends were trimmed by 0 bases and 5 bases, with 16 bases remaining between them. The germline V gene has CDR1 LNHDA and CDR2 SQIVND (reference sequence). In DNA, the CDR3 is TGTGCCAGTAGTATAGACGGTCTAGGGGGGGTTTATGGCTACACCTTC. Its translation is CASSIDGLGGVYGYTF.

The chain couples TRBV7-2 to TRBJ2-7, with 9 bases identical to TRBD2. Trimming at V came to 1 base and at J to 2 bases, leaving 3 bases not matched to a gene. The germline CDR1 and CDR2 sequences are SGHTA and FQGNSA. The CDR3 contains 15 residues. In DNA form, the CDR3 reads TGTGCCAGCAGCTTAGGTGCGGGGGGGCCCTACGAGCAGTACTTC. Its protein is CASSLGAGGPYEQYF.

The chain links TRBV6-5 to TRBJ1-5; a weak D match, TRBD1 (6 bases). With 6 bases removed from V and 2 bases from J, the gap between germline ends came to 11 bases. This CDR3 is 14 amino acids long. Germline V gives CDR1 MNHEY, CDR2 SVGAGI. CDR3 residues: CASRQGRGNQPQHF. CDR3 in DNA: TGTGCCAGCAGACAGGGTCGGGGCAATCAGCCCCAGCATTTT.

The CDR3: CASKQQGWGETQYF. The CDR3 DNA sequence: TGCGCCAGCAAACAACAGGGGTGGGGAGAGACCCAGTACTTC. V is TRBV5-1 and J is TRBJ2-5, with 7 bases fitting TRBD1. In germline, CDR1 is SGHRS, CDR2 YFSETQ. The junction had 9 bases not matched to a gene; V was cut back by 6 bases and J by 4 bases. The CDR3 runs 14 residues.

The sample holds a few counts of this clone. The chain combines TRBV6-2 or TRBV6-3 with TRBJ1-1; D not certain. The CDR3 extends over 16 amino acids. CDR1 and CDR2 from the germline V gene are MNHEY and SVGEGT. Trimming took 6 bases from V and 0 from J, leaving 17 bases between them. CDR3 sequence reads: CASSPHSPYMNTEAFF. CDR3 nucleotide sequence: TGTGCCAGCAGCCCTCATTCCCCATACATGAACACTGAAGCTTTCTTT.

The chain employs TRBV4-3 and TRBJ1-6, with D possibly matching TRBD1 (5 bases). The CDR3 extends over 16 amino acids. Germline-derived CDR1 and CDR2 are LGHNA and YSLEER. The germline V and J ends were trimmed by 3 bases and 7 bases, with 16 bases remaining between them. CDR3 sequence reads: CASSHVRDSPNSPLHF. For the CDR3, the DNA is TGCGCCAGCAGCCACGTTAGGGACTCGCCAAATTCACCCCTCCACTTT.

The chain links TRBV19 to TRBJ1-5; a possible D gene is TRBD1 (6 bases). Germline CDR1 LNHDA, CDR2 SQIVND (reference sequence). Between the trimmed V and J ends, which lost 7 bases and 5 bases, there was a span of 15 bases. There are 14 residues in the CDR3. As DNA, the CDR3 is TGTGCCAGTACCATGTCGGGGGGGCATCAGCCCCAGCATTTT. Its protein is CASTMSGGHQPQHF.

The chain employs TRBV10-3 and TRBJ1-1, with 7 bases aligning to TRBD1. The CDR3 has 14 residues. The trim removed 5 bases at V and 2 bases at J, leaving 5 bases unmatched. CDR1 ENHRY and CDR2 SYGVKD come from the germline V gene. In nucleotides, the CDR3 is TGTGCCATCAGTACGACAGGGCTCAACACTGAAGCTTTCTTT. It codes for CAISTTGLNTEAFF.

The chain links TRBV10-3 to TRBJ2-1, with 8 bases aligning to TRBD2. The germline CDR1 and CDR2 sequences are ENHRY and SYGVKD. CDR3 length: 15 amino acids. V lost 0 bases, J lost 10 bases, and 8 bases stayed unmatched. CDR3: CAISESSSGNTEQFF. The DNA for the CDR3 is TGTGCCATCAGTGAGTCGAGTAGCGGGAATACGGAGCAGTTCTTC.

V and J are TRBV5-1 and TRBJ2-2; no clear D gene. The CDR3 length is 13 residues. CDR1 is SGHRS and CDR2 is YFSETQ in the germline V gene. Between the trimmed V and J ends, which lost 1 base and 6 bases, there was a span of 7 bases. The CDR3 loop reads CASSLYGSGELFF. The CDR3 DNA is TGCGCCAGCAGCTTGTACGGGTCCGGGGAGCTGTTTTTT.

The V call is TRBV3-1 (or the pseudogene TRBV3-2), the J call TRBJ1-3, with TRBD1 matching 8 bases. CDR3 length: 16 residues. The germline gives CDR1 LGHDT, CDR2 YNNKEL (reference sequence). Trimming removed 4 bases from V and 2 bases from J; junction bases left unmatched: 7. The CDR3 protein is CASSLPGQATGNTIYF. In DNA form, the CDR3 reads TGTGCCAGCAGCCTTCCGGGACAGGCTACTGGAAACACCATATATTTT.

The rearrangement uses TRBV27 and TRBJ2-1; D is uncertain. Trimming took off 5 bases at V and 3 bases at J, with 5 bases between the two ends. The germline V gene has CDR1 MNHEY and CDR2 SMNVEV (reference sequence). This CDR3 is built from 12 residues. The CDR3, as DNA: TGTGCCAGCAGTCGAGGCTACAATGAGCAGTTCTTC. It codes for CASSRGYNEQFF.

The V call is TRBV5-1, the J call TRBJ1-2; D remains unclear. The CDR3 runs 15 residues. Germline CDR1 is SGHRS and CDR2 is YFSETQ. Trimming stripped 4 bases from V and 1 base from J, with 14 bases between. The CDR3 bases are TGCGCCAGCAGCCCTGGCCAGGCGAATAACTATGGCTACACCTTC. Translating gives CASSPGQANNYGYTF.

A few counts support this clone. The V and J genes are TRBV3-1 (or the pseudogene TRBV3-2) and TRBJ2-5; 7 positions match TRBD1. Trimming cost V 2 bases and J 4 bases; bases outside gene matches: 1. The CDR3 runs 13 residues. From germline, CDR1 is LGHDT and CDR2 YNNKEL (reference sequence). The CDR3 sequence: CASSQNRGETQYF. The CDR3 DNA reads TGTGCCAGCAGCCAAAACAGGGGAGAGACCCAGTACTTC.

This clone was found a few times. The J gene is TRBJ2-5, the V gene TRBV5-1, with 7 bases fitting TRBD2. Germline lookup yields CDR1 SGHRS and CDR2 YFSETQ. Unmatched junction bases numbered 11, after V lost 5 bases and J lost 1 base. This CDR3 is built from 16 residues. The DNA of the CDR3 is TGCGCCAGCAGTCTAATGGCCTCTAGCGGCCAAGAGACCCAGTACTTC. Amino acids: CASSLMASSGQETQYF.

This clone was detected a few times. As DNA, the CDR3 is TGTGCCAGCAGCCGAACGGGACAGGGAGCTAACTATGGCTACACCTTC. Its translation is CASSRTGQGANYGYTF. The genes are TRBV2 and TRBJ1-2, with 9 bases matching TRBD1. The V and J ends lost 6 bases and 0 bases, in that order; junction bases with no gene match: 8. This CDR3 is 16 amino acids long. Germline V gene lookup returns CDR1 SNHLY and CDR2 FYNNEI.

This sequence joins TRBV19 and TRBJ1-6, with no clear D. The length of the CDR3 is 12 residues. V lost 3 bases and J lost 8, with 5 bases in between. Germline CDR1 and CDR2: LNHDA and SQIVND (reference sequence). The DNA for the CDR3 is TGTGCCAGTAGTATCCCCGATTCACCCCTCCACTTT. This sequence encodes CASSIPDSPLHF.

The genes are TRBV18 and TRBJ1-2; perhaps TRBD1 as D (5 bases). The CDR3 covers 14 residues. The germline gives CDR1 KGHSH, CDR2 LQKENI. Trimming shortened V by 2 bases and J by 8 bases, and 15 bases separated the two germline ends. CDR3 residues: CASSPSQGQYGYTF. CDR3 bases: TGTGCCAGCTCACCATCCCAGGGCCAGTACGGCTACACCTTC.

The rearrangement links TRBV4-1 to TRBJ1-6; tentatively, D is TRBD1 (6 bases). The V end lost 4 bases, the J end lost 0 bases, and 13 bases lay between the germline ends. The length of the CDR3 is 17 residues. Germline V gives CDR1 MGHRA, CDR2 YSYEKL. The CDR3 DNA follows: TGCGCCAGCAGCCCTGGACAGCAAAGCTCCTATAATTCACCCCTCCACTTT. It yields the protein CASSPGQQSSYNSPLHF.

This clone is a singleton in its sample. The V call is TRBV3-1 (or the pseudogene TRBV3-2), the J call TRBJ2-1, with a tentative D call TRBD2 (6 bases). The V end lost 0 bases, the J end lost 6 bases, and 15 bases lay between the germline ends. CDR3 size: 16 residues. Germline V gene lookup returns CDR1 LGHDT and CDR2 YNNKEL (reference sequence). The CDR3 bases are TGTGCCAGCAGCCAAGAGGTGGCGGGGATCGGCAATGAGCAGTTCTTC. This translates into CASSQEVAGIGNEQFF.

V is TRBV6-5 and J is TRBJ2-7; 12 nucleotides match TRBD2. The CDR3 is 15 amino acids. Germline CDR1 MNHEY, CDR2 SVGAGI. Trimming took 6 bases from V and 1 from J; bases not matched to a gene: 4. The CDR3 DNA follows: TGTGCCAGCAGGTATACTAGCGGGGGGTCCTACGAGCAGTACTTC. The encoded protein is CASRYTSGGSYEQYF.

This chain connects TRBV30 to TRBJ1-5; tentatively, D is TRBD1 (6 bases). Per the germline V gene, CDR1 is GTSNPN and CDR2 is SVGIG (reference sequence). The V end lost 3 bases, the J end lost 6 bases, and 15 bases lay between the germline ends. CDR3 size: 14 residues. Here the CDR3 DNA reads TGTGCCTGGAGAGGTTCAGGGGCTGGTCAGCCCCAGCATTTT. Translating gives CAWRGSGAGQPQHF.